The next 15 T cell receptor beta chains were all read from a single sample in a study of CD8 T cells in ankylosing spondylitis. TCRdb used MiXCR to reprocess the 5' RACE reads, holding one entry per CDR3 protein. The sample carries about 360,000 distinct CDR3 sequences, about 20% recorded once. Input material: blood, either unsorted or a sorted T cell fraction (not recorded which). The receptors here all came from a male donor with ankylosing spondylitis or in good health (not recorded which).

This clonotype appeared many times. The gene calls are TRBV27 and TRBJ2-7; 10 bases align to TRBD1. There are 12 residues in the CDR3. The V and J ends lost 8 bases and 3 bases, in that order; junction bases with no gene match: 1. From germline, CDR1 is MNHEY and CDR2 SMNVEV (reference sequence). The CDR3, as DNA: TGTGCCAGCGGGGACAGGGGCTACGAGCAGTACTTC. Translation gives CASGDRGYEQYF.

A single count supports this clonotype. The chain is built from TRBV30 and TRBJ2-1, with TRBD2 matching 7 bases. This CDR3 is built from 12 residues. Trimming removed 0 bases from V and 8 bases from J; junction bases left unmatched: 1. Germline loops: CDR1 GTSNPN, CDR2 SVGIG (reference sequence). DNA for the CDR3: TGTGCCTGGAGTGTACGGGGGGATGAGCAGTTCTTC. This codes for CAWSVRGDEQFF.

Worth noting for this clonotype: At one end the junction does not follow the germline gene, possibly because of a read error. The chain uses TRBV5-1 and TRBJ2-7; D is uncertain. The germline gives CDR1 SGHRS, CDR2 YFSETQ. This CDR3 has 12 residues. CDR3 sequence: CASSTDSYKQYF. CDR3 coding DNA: TGCGCCAGCAGCACCGATTCCTACAAGCAGTACTTC.

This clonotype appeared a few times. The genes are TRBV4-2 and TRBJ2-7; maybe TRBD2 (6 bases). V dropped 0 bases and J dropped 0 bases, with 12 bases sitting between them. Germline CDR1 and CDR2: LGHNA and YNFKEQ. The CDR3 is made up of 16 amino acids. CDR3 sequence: CASSQDGGGGSYEQYF. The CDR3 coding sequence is TGTGCCAGCAGCCAAGATGGGGGAGGAGGCTCCTACGAGCAGTACTTC.

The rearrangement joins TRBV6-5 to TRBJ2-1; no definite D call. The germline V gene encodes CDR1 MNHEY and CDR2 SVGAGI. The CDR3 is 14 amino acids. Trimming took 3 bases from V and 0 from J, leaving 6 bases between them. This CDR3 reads CASSYEGSYNEQFF. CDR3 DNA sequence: TGTGCCAGCAGTTATGAAGGCTCCTACAATGAGCAGTTCTTC.

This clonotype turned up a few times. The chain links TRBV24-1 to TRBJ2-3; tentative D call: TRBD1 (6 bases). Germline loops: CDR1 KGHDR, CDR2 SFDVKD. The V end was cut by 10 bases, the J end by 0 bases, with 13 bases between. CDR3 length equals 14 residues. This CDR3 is CATQGLDSTDTQYF. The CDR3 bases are TGTGCCACACAGGGTCTAGATAGCACAGATACGCAGTATTTT.

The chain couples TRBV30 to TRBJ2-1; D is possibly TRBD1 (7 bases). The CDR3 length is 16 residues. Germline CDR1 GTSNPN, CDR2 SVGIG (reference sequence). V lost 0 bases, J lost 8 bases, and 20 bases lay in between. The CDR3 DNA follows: TGTGCCTGGAGTGTACGGAGGGGGCAGGCTTCCTATGAGCAGTTCTTC. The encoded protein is CAWSVRRGQASYEQFF.

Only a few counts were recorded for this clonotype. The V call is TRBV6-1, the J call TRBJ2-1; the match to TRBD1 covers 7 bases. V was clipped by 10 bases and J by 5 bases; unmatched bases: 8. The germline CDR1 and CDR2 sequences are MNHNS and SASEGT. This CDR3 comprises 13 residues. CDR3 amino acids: CAIEGAANNEQFF. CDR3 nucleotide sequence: TGTGCCATCGAGGGGGCAGCCAACAATGAGCAGTTCTTC.

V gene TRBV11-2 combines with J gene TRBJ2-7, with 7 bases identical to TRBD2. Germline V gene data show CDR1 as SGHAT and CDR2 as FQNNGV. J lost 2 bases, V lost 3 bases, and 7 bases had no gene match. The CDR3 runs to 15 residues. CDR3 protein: CASSFGILATYEQYF. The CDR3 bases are TGTGCCAGCAGCTTCGGGATACTAGCGACCTACGAGCAGTACTTC.

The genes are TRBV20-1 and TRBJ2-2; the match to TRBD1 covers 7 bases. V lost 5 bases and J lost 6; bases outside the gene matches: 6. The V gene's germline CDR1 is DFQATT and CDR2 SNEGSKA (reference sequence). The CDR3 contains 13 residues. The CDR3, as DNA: TGCAGTGCTTTCGACAGGGAAGCCGGGGAGCTGTTTTTT. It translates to CSAFDREAGELFF.

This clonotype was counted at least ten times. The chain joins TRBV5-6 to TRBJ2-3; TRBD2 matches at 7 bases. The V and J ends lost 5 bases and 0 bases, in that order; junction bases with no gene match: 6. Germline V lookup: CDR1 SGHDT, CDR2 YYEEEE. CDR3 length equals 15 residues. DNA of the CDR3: TGTGCCAGCAGGACCCGCGGGAGTAGCACAGATACGCAGTATTTT. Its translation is CASRTRGSSTDTQYF.

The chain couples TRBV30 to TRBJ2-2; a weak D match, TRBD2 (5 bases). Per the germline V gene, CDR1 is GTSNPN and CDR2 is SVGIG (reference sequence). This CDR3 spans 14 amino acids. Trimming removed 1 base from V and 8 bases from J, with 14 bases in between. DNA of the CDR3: TGTGCCTGGAGTGGAGGGTTCGTTTCAGGGGAGCTGTTTTTT. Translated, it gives CAWSGGFVSGELFF.

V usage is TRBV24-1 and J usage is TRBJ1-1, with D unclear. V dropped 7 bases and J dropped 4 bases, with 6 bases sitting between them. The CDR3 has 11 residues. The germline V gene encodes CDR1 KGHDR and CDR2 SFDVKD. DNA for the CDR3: TGTGCCACCAGAAAGGGCACTGAAGCTTTCTTT. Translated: CATRKGTEAFF.

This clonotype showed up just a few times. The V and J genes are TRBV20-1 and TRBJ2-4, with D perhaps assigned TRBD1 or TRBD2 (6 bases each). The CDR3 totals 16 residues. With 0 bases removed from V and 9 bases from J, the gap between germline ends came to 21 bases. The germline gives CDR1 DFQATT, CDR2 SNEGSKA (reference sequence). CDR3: CSAREAWDWGHGIQYF. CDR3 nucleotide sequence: TGCAGTGCTAGAGAGGCCTGGGACTGGGGGCATGGCATTCAGTACTTC.

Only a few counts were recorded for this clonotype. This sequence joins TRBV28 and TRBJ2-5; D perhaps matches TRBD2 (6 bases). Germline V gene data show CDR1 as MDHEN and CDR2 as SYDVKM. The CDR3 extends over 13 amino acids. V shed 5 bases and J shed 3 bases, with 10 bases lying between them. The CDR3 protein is CASSPRLEETQYF. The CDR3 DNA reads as TGTGCCAGCAGTCCGCGACTAGAAGAGACCCAGTACTTC.